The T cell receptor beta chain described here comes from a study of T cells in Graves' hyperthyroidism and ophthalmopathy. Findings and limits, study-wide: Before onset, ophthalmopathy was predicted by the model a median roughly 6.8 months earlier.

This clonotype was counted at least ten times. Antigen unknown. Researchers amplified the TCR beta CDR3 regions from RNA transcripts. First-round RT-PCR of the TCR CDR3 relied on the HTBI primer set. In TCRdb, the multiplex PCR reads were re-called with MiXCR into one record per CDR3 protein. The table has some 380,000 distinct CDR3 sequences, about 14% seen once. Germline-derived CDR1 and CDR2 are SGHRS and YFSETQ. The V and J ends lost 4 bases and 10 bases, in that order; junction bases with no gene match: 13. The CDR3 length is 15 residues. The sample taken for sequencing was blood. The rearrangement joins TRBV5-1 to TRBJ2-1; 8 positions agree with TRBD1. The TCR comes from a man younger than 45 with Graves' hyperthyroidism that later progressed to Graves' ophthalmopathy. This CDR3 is CASSPNPDRGNEQFF. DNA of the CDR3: TGCGCCAGCAGCCCGAATCCCGACAGGGGTAACGAGCAGTTCTTC.